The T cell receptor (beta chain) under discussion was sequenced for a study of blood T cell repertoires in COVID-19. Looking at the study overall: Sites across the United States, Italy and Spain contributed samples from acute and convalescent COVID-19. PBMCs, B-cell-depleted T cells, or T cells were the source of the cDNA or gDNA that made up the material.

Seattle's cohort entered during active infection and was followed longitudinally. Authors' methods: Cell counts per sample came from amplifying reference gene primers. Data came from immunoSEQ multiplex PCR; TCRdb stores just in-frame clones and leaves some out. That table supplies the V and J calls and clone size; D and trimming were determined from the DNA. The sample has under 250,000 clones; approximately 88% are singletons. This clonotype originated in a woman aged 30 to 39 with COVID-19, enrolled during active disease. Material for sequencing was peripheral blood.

This CDR3 reads CASSLGGRFFTDTQYF. CDR3 in DNA: TGTGCCAGCAGCTTAGGGGGCAGGTTCTTCACAGATACGCAGTATTTT. The chain links TRBV11-2 to TRBJ2-3; the D gene is possibly TRBD1 (5 bases). Trimming took off 1 base at V and 2 bases at J, with 13 bases between the two ends. CDR3 length equals 16 residues. Germline loops: CDR1 SGHAT, CDR2 FQNNGV.